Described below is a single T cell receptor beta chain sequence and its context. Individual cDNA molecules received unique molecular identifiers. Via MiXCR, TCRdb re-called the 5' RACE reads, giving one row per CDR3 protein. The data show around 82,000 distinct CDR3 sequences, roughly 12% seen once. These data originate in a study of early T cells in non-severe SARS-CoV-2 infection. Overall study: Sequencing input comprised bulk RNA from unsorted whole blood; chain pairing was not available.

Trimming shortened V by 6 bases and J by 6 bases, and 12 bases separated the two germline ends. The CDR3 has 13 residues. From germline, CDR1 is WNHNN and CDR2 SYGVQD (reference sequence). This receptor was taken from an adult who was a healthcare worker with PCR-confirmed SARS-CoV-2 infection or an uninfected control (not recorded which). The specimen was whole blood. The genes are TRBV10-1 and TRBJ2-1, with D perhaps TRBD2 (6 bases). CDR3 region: CASREGPSNEQFF. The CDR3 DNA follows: TGCGCCAGCAGGGAGGGCCCCTCCAATGAGCAGTTCTTC.